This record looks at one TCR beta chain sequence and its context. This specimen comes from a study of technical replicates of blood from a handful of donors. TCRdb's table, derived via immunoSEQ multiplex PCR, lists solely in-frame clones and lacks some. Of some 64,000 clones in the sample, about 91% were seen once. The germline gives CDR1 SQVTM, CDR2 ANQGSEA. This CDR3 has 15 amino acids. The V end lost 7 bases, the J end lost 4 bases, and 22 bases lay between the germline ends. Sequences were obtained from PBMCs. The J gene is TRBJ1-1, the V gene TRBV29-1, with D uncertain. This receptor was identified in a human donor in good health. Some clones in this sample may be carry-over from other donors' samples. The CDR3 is CSGCSGGRAITEAFF. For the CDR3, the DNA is TGCAGCGGCTGTTCAGGAGGAAGGGCTATCACTGAAGCTTTCTTT.